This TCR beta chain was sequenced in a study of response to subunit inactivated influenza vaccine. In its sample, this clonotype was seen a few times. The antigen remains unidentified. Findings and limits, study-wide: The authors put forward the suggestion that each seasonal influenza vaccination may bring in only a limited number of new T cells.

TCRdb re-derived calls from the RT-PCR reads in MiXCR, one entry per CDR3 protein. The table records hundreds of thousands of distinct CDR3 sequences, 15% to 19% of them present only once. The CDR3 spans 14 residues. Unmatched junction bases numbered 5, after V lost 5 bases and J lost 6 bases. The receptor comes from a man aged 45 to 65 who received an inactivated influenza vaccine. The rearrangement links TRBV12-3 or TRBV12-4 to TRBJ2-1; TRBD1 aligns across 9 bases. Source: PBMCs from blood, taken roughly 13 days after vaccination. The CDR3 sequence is CASSPGTGSNEQFF. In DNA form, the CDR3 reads TGTGCCAGCAGTCCCGGGACAGGGAGCAATGAGCAGTTCTTC.